This TCR beta chain emerged from a study of Ad26.COV2.S vaccination and SARS-CoV-2 variants. Germline values: CDR1 SGDLS, CDR2 YYNGEE. V dropped 5 bases and J dropped 7 bases, with 12 bases sitting between them. The CDR3 has 12 amino acids. The protocol was immunoSEQ multiplex PCR, while the TCRdb copy is restricted to in-frame clones and leaves out a portion. The data contain over 350,000 clones, approximately 86% of them singletons. Treatment: some 19 received Ad26.COV2.S at low or high dose, single or two shots; 5 received placebo; per-sample allocation not given. Material that was analyzed had been drawn on day 63 after the first vaccine or placebo injection. Vaccination employed an Ad26 vector expressing the Wuhan-strain SARS-CoV-2 spike.

The starting material was peripheral blood, obtained in a trial of Ad26.COV2.S vaccine versus placebo. This clonotype originated in a person aged 18-65 years who received the Ad26.COV2.S COVID-19 vaccine or a placebo. The J gene is TRBJ1-2, the V gene TRBV9; D not certain. For the CDR3, the DNA is TGTGCCAGCAGTCCAGCCCCAGGTGGCTACACCTTC. This sequence encodes CASSPAPGGYTF.